This is a list of T cell receptor beta chains from one sample in a study of blood T cell repertoires in COVID-19. Produced via immunoSEQ multiplex PCR; TCRdb's table is partial and in-frame only. The sample gives approximately 62,000 clones, roughly 80% of which show up once; roughly 6.7% is in the top ten. The sequenced sample consisted of peripheral blood. The receptors here all came from a woman in her 50s with active or convalescent COVID-19. CDR3s include the opening cysteine and the closing phenylalanine or tryptophan. The D gene is left open where the match is weak. Clone size, where shown, is once, few, many, or a class for clones that have expanded.

j_gene: TRBJ2-3; v_gene: TRBV7-2; abundance: -; d_gene: TRBD2; CDR3aa: CASSDPSGRWSTDTQYF; CDR3nt: TGTGCCAGCAGCGACCCTAGCGGGAGATGGAGCACAGATACGCAGTATTTT
j_gene: TRBJ2-1; v_gene: TRBV29-1; abundance: -; d_gene: TRBD2; CDR3aa: CSVISGSLTYNEQFF; CDR3nt: TGCAGCGTTATTAGCGGGAGTCTGACCTACAATGAGCAGTTCTTC
j_gene: TRBJ1-4; v_gene: TRBV5-4; abundance: -; d_gene: TRBD1; CDR3aa: CASSWDSLGDEKLFF; CDR3nt: TGTGCCAGCAGCTGGGACAGCCTGGGGGATGAAAAACTGTTTTTT
j_gene: TRBJ2-7; v_gene: TRBV20-1; abundance: -; d_gene: TRBD1; CDR3aa: CSAGDRGEQYF; CDR3nt: TGCAGTGCTGGGGACAGGGGGGAGCAGTACTTC
j_gene: TRBJ2-3; v_gene: TRBV7-8; abundance: once; d_gene: TRBD2; CDR3aa: CASSLSRTSGAYRGTDTQYF; CDR3nt: TGTGCCAGCAGCTTATCTCGGACTAGCGGGGCCTATAGGGGCACAGATACGCAGTATTTT
j_gene: TRBJ1-6; v_gene: TRBV27; abundance: -; d_gene: -; CDR3aa: CASSPRLGLGNSPLHF; CDR3nt: TGTGCCAGCAGTCCCCGACTGGGGCTTGGTAATTCACCCCTCCACTTT
j_gene: TRBJ1-2; v_gene: TRBV10-3; abundance: -; d_gene: -; CDR3aa: CAITLGLGGYTF; CDR3nt: TGTGCCATCACCCTGGGCCTGGGCGGCTACACCTTC
j_gene: TRBJ2-7; v_gene: TRBV7-2; abundance: -; d_gene: TRBD1; CDR3aa: CASSANRGIHEQYF; CDR3nt: TGTGCCAGCAGCGCCAACAGGGGGATCCACGAGCAGTACTTC
j_gene: TRBJ2-1; v_gene: TRBV6-2/TRBV6-3; abundance: -; d_gene: TRBD2; CDR3aa: CASSLEAAGVIDEQFF; CDR3nt: TGTGCCAGCAGCCTAGAGGCAGCGGGAGTCATCGATGAGCAGTTCTTC
j_gene: TRBJ2-5; v_gene: TRBV5-1; abundance: -; d_gene: -; CDR3aa: CASSLGWGGQETQYF; CDR3nt: TGCGCCAGCAGCTTGGGCTGGGGCGGCCAAGAGACCCAGTACTTC
j_gene: TRBJ1-1; v_gene: TRBV6-5; abundance: many; d_gene: TRBD1; CDR3aa: CAVGQIEAFF; CDR3nt: TGTGCCGTGGGACAGATTGAAGCTTTCTTT
j_gene: TRBJ2-1; v_gene: TRBV4-1; abundance: -; d_gene: -; CDR3aa: CARSQGGGSYNEQFF; CDR3nt: TGCGCCCGCAGCCAAGGGGGGGGGTCCTACAATGAGCAGTTCTTC
j_gene: TRBJ1-2; v_gene: TRBV15; abundance: -; d_gene: TRBD1; CDR3aa: CATSARPGQGFNSYGYTF; CDR3nt: TGTGCCACCAGCGCCAGACCGGGACAGGGGTTCAATTCCTATGGCTACACCTTC
j_gene: TRBJ2-7; v_gene: TRBV3-1/TRBV3-2; abundance: few; d_gene: -; CDR3aa: CASSWDTTYEQYF; CDR3nt: TGTGCCAGCAGCTGGGACACCACCTACGAGCAGTACTTC
j_gene: TRBJ2-7; v_gene: TRBV20-1; abundance: -; d_gene: -; CDR3aa: CSASRSYEQYF; CDR3nt: TGCAGTGCTAGCCGGAGCTACGAGCAGTACTTC